The entry below gives a single T cell receptor (beta chain) sequence along with its context. TCRdb keeps only in-frame clones here, not all; method: immunoSEQ multiplex PCR. Of about 350,000 clones listed, 87% were seen once; the top ten hold more than 5%. The data belong to a study of blood T cell repertoires in COVID-19. At the level of the study: COVID-19 samples collected from the United States, Italy and Spain covered acute and convalescent phases. Sources were T cells, B-cell-depleted T cells, or PBMCs; the material itself was cDNA or gDNA.

A Seattle source enrolled patients during active infection and followed them longitudinally. The TCR was taken from a woman between 45 and 60 years old with COVID-19, enrolled during active disease. Sequences were obtained from peripheral blood.

DNA for the CDR3: TGTGCCAGCAGCCAGCGCGGCAGGGAAAGGTTTGGCTACACCTTC. Amino acid sequence: CASSQRGRERFGYTF. The V gene is TRBV7-6, the J gene TRBJ1-2; D is possibly TRBD1 (5 bases). V gave up 5 bases and J gave up 7 bases, with 20 bases separating them. Germline V gene lookup returns CDR1 SGHVS and CDR2 FNYEAQ. The CDR3 spans 15 residues.